Included here is one T cell receptor (beta chain) sequence, with context. Its target is not known. This sample stems from a study of post-analysis software for immune sequencing data. Study results and limitations: Controls had lower frequencies than patients of roughly five TRBV segments, which included TRBV5-6, TRBV5-1 and TRBV20-1.

Unique molecular identifiers were built into the TCR beta cDNA libraries. One entry per CDR3 protein results from TCRdb running MiXCR on the PCR reads. The sample consists of around 770,000 distinct CDR3 sequences, just over 45% of them appearing once. In germline, CDR1 is LNHNV, CDR2 YYDKDF (reference sequence). The CDR3 covers 14 residues. V was clipped by 3 bases and J by 6 bases, with 12 bases between them. The sequencing input was blood. The chain combines TRBV15 with TRBJ1-5, with D tentatively TRBD1 (5 bases). The origin of this receptor is a girl aged 10-17 years with multiple sclerosis. CDR3 loop: CATSSSGYPQPQHF. The CDR3 coding sequence is TGTGCCACCAGCAGCTCAGGGTACCCTCAGCCCCAGCATTTT. Supplemented by reference TRBV15 and TRBJ1-5, the full variable domain reads DAMVIQNPRYQVTQFGKPVTLSCSQTLNHNVMYWYQQKSSQAPKLLFHYYDKDFNNEADTPDNFQSRRPNTSFCFLDIRSPGLGDTAMYLCATSSSGYPQPQHFGDGTRLSIL.